The entry that follows covers one T cell receptor beta chain sequence. Both 60 Vbeta primers and 13 Jbeta primers went into the PCR. Sequencing used immunoSEQ multiplex PCR; TCRdb keeps in-frame clones, though not all of them. The sample includes 100,000 to 150,000 clones, approximately 80% of them seen just once. This sample was taken from a study of cytomegalovirus exposure and HLA in healthy donors. The germline gives CDR1 MNHEY, CDR2 SVGAGI. The V end lost 2 bases, the J end lost 6 bases, and 18 bases lay between the germline ends. The CDR3 covers 16 residues. This TCR was recovered from a human donor in good health. The chain couples TRBV6-5 to TRBJ2-3; possibly TRBD2 for D (6 bases). Sequenced material: PBMCs. CDR3 sequence reads: CASSYKGLALSDTQYF. The CDR3 nucleotides are TGTGCCAGCAGTTACAAGGGTCTAGCGTTAAGTGATACGCAGTATTTT.